One sample yielded the 8 T cell receptor beta chains listed below, sequenced in a study of T cells in Graves' hyperthyroidism and ophthalmopathy. Template material for amplifying TCR beta CDR3 regions consisted of RNA transcripts. First-round RT-PCR of the TCR CDR3 relied on the HTBI primer set. One entry per CDR3 protein results from TCRdb running MiXCR on the multiplex PCR reads. The repertoire holds about 700,000 distinct CDR3 sequences, with over 40% as singletons. Input material: peripheral blood or thyroid tissue (not recorded which). These receptors were obtained from an adult man with Graves' disease, either hyperthyroidism or ophthalmopathy (not recorded which).

This clonotype appeared many times. The chain is built from TRBV7-8 and TRBJ1-4; TRBD1 is a possible D gene (5 bases). Trimming took 0 bases from V and 6 from J, leaving 11 bases between them. Germline loops: CDR1 SGHVS, CDR2 FQNEAQ. The CDR3 has 15 amino acids. The CDR3: CASSLAMTVDEKLFF. The CDR3 region has the DNA TGTGCCAGCAGCTTAGCCATGACAGTGGATGAAAAACTGTTTTTT.

A few counts support this clonotype. The gene calls are TRBV7-2 and TRBJ1-2; 7 bases line up with TRBD1. The V segment lost 5 bases and the J segment 4 bases; nucleotides outside the gene matches: 19. Germline V gives CDR1 SGHTA, CDR2 FQGNSA. The CDR3 is 18 amino acids. The CDR3 DNA reads as TGTGCCAGCAGCCCAACAGAGCCTGGACAGGATCTTATCTATGGCTACACCTTC. It is translated as CASSPTEPGQDLIYGYTF.

In this sample, this clonotype turned up a few times. The rearrangement uses TRBV6-5 and TRBJ2-7; 10 bases match TRBD2. Looked up from germline, CDR1 is MNHEY and CDR2 is SVGAGI. This CDR3 is built from 17 residues. V trimming: 6 bases; J trimming: 1 base; junction bases outside the gene matches: 12. CDR3 bases: TGTGCCAGCAGCCGCTCGCAACTAGCGGGATCTTCCTACGAGCAGTACTTC. This encodes CASSRSQLAGSSYEQYF.

The chain employs TRBV2 and TRBJ1-1, with D uncertain. Trimming removed 7 bases from V and 8 bases from J, with 11 bases in between. The germline V gene has CDR1 SNHLY and CDR2 FYNNEI. CDR3 length: 11 amino acids. The CDR3 coding sequence is TGTGCCAGCACTTTTCGGGCAGAAGCTTTCTTT. Translation: CASTFRAEAFF.

The V and J genes are TRBV25-1 and TRBJ1-5; 9 nucleotides align to TRBD1. The CDR3 is 16 residues long. V was pared by 3 bases and J by 2 bases, with 5 bases of the junction left unmatched. The germline CDR1 and CDR2 sequences are MGHDK and SYGVNS. CDR3 bases: TGTGCCAGCAGTGAGGGGGGGACAGGGCGCAATCAGCCCCAGCATTTT. Translation: CASSEGGTGRNQPQHF.

The chain links TRBV20-1 to TRBJ2-7; tentative D call: TRBD2 (6 bases). Germline values: CDR1 DFQATT, CDR2 SNEGSKA (reference sequence). The CDR3 runs 15 residues. Trimming stripped 3 bases from V and 1 base from J, with 16 bases between. CDR3 coding DNA: TGCAGTGCTAGGCCCCCGGGACTCCCGTCCTACGAGCAGTACTTC. Translating gives CSARPPGLPSYEQYF.

The chain links TRBV29-1 to TRBJ1-2; TRBD1 matches 8 bases. V was clipped by 8 bases and J by 3 bases; unmatched bases: 2. This CDR3 is 11 amino acids long. CDR1 and CDR2 (germline): SQVTM, ANQGSEA. CDR3 amino acids: CSLQGDYGYTF. CDR3 nucleotide sequence: TGCAGCTTACAGGGGGACTATGGCTACACCTTC.

V and J are TRBV10-3 and TRBJ1-6; TRBD1 is a possible D gene (5 bases). The length of the CDR3 is 14 residues. Trimming took off 10 bases at V and 6 bases at J, with 16 bases between the two ends. Germline-derived CDR1 and CDR2 are ENHRY and SYGVKD. Here the CDR3 DNA reads TGTGCCAGCACCTGGGGCAGTTCTAATTCACCCCTCCACTTT. Translated: CASTWGSSNSPLHF.